Reported below is one TCR beta chain. Its antigen is undetermined. These data originate in a study of shared clonotypes between healthy human individuals. As for the study in general: Per donor, three plates held CD4 naive cells, three held CD4 memory, two held CD8 naive and one held CD8 memory. Study-level points and caveats: Clonotype sharing across donors was expected to vary with sequencing depth. Generation of non-shared clonotypes was less probable than generation of clonotypes shared by all four donors. Several donors showed sharing of approximately 5% of naive CD4 clonotypes.

Clones were sequenced by immunoSEQ multiplex PCR, and TCRdb holds only the in-frame ones, with some missing. The sample lists just under 350,000 clones, about 70% occurring once. The CDR3 has 14 amino acids. Between the trimmed V and J ends, which lost 4 bases and 3 bases, there was a span of 10 bases. Germline V gene data show CDR1 as LGHNA and CDR2 as YNFKEQ. The specimen sequenced was memory CD4+ T cells sorted from blood. Sample subset: CD45RA-negative fraction. The chain links TRBV4-2 to TRBJ2-1; a possible D gene is TRBD2 (6 bases). The sequence was obtained from a man younger than 45 in good health. CDR3 bases: TGTGCCAGCAGCCGGGCTAGCGACTACAATGAGCAGTTCTTC. It yields the protein CASSRASDYNEQFF.